This TCR beta chain was identified during a study of CD8 T cells in Susac syndrome. About the study: Patients with Susac syndrome, at blood draw, were therapy-naive, on corticosteroids, or on intravenous immunoglobulin alone. General study results and limits: Where Susac syndrome CD4+ T cell repertoires were concerned, no clonal expansion was evident.

Reverse transcription of about 0.5 to 1 ug RNA was carried out with random hexamers. A single record per CDR3 protein comes from TCRdb applying MiXCR to the immunoSEQ multiplex PCR reads. The data contain more than 150,000 distinct CDR3 sequences, 95% of them singletons. This clonotype was observed once. Antigen unknown. The CDR3 length is 13 residues. V was clipped by 3 bases and J by 8 bases, with 8 bases between them. CDR1 is MNHEY, CDR2 SVGAGI, per germline. This chain joins TRBV6-5 and TRBJ1-6; no firm D call. The TCR comes from a human donor with Susac syndrome. The sample comprised CD4+ T cells from PBMCs. The CDR3 sequence is CASSYRTDSPLHF. As DNA, the CDR3 is TGTGCCAGCAGTTATCGGACGGATTCACCCCTCCACTTT.